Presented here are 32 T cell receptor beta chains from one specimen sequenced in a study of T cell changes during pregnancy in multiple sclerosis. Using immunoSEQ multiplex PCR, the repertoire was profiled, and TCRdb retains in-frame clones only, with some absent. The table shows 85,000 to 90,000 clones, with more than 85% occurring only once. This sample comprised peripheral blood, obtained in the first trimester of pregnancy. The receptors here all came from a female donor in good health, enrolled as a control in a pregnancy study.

CDR3 DNA sequence: TGCGCCAGCAGCCAAGATTCGGGACACTCGACGAGTTCACCCCTCCACTTT. Its translation is CASSQDSGHSTSSPLHF. V usage is TRBV4-1 and J usage is TRBJ1-6; tentatively, D is TRBD1 (6 bases). This CDR3 spans 17 amino acids. Germline V gene lookup returns CDR1 MGHRA and CDR2 YSYEKL. With 0 bases removed from V and 9 bases from J, the gap between germline ends came to 18 bases.

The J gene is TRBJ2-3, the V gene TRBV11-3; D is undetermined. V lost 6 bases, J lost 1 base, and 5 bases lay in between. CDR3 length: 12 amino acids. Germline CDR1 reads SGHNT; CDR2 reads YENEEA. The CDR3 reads CASRGGTDTQYF. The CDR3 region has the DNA TGTGCCAGCAGGGGCGGCACAGATACGCAGTATTTT.

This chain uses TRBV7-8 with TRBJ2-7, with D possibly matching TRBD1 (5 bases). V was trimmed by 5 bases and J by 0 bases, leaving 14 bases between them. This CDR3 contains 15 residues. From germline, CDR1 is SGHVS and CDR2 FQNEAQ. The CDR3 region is CASSAGHAFSYEQYF. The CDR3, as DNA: TGTGCCAGCAGCGCCGGACATGCGTTCTCCTACGAGCAGTACTTC. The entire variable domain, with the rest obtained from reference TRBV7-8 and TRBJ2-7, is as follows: GAGVSQSPRYKVAKRGQDVALRCDPISGHVSLFWYQQALGQGPEFLTYFQNEAQLDKSGLPSDRFFAERPEGSVSTLKIQRTQQEDSAVYLCASSAGHAFSYEQYFGPGTRLTVT.

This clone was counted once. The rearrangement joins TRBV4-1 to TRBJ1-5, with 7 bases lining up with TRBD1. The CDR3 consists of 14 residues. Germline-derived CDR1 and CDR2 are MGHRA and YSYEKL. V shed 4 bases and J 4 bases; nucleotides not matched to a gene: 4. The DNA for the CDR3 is TGCGCCAGCAGCCTTCAACAGGGGAATCAGCCCCAGCATTTT. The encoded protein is CASSLQQGNQPQHF.

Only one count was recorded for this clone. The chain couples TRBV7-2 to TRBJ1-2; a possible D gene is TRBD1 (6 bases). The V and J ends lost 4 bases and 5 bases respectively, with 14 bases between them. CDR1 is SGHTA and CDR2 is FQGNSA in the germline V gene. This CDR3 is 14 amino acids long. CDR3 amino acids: CASSYSDSRYGYTF. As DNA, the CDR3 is TGTGCCAGCAGCTATTCGGACAGTAGATATGGCTACACCTTC.

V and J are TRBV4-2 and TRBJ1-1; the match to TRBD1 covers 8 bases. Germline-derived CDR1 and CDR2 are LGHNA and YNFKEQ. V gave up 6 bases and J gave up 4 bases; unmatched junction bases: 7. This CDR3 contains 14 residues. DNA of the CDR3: TGTGCCAGCAGACCGGACAGGGCCGTCACTGAAGCTTTCTTT. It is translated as CASRPDRAVTEAFF.

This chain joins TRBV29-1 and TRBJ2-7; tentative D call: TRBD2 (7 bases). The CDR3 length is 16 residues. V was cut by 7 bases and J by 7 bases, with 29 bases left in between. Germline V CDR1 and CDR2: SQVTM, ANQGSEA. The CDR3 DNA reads TGCAGCGCCCTTGGGGGGGGTAGCAGGGGCGCCCGGGAGCAGTACTTC. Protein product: CSALGGGSRGAREQYF.

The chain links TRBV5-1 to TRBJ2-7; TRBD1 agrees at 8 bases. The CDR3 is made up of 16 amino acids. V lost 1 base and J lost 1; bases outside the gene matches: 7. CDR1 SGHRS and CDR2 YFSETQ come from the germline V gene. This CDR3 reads CASSLYPRDRSYEQYF. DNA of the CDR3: TGCGCCAGCAGCTTGTATCCCCGGGACAGGTCCTACGAGCAGTACTTC.

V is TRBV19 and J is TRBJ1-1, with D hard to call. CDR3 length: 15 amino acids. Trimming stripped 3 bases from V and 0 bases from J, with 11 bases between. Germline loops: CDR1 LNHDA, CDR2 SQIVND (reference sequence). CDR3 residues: CASSILTDLNTEAFF. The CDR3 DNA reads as TGTGCCAGTAGTATTTTAACAGATTTGAACACTGAAGCTTTCTTT. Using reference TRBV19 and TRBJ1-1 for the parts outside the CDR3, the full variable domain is DGGITQSPKYLFRKEGQNVTLSCEQNLNHDAMYWYRQDPGQGLRLIYYSQIVNDFQKGDIAEGYSVSREKKESFPLTVTSAQKNPTAFYLCASSILTDLNTEAFFGQGTRLTVV.

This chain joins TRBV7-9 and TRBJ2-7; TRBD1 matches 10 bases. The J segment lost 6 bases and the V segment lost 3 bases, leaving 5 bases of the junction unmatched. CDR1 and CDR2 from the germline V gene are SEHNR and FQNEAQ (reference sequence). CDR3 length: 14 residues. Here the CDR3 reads CASSLGQGYFEQYF. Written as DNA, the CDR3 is TGTGCCAGCAGCTTGGGACAGGGGTACTTCGAGCAGTACTTC.

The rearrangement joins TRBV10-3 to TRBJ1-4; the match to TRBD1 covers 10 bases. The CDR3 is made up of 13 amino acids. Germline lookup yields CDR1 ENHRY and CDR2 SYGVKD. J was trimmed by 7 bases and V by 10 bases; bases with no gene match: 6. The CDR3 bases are TGTGCCACCTCCGGACAGGGGGTTGAAAAACTGTTTTTT. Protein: CATSGQGVEKLFF.

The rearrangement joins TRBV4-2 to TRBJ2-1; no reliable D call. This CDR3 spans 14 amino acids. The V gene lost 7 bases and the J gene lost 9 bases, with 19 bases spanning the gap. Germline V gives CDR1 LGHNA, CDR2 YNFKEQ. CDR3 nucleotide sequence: TGTGCCAGCAACGAACATAAATTGCGCGGTGAGCAGTTCTTC. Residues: CASNEHKLRGEQFF.

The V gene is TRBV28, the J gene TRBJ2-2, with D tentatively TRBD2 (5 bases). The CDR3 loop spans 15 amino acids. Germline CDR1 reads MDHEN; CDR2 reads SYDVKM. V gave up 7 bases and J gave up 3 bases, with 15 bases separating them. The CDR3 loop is CASTPGISYTGELFF. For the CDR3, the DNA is TGTGCCAGCACCCCCGGGATTTCATACACCGGGGAGCTGTTTTTT.

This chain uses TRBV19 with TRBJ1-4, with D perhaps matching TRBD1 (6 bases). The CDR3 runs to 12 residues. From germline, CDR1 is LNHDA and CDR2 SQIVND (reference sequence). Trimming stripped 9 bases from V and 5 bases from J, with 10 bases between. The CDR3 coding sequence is TGTGCCAGCCGGGACACGAATGAAAAACTGTTTTTT. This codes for CASRDTNEKLFF.

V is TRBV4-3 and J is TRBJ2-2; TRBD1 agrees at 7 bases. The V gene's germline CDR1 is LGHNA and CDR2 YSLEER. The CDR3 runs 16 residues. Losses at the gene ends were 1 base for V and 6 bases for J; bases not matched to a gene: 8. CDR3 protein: CASSQAPRQGSGELFF. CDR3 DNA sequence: TGCGCCAGCAGCCAAGCCCCCAGACAGGGATCCGGGGAGCTGTTTTTT.

The CDR3 sequence: CASSLGRGEQFF. CDR3 nucleotides: TGTGCCAGCAGCTTGGGCAGGGGTGAGCAGTTCTTC. The chain links TRBV7-2 to TRBJ2-1, with D possibly matching TRBD1 (6 bases). Germline values: CDR1 SGHTA, CDR2 FQGNSA. The germline V and J ends were trimmed by 3 bases and 9 bases, with 9 bases remaining between them. This CDR3 comprises 12 residues.

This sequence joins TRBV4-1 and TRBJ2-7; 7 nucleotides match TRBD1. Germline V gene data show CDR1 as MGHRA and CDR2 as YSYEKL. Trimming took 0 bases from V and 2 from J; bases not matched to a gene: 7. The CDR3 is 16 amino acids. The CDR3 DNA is TGCGCCAGCAGCCAAGAAGGGGACAGCAGTCCCTACGAGCAGTACTTC. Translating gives CASSQEGDSSPYEQYF.

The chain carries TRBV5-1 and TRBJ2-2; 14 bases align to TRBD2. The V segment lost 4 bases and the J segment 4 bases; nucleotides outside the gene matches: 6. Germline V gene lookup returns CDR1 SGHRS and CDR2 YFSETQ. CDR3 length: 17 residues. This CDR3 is CASSPGLAGGFTGELFF. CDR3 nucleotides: TGCGCCAGCAGCCCCGGACTAGCGGGGGGTTTCACCGGGGAGCTGTTTTTT.

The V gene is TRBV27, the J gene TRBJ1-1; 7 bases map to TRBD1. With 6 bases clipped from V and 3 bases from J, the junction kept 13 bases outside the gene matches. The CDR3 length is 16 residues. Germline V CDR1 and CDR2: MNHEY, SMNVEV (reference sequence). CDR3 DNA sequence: TGTGCCAGCAGGAGACTCTCGGACAGGCCGGACACTGAAGCTTTCTTT. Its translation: CASRRLSDRPDTEAFF.

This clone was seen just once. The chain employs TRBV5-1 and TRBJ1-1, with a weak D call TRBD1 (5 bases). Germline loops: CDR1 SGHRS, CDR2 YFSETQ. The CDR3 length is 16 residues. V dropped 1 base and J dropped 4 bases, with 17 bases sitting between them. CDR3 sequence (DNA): TGCGCCAGCAGCTTGCCGAGGACACCCCCGGGCACTGAAGCTTTCTTT. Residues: CASSLPRTPPGTEAFF.

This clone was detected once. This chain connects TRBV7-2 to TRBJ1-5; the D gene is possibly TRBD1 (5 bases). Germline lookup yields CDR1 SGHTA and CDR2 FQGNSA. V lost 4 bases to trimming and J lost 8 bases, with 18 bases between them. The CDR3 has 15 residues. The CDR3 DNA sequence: TGTGCCAGCAGCTCAAACATGGGGGGGTTGGAGCCCCAGCATTTT. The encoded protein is CASSSNMGGLEPQHF. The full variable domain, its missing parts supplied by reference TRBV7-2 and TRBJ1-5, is GAGVSQSPSNKVTEKGKDVELRCDPISGHTALYWYRQSLGQGLEFLIYFQGNSAPDKSGLPSDRFSAERTGGSVSTLTIQRTQQEDSAVYLCASSSNMGGLEPQHFGDGTRLSIL.

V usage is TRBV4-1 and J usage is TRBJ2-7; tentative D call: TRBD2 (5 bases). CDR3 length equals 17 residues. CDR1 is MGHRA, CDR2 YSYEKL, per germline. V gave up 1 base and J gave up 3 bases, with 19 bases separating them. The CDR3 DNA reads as TGCGCCAGCAGCCAAGGTCCTGGGAGAGGGAGCGGCTACGAGCAGTACTTC. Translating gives CASSQGPGRGSGYEQYF.

The CDR3 DNA follows: TGTGCCAGCACCCTCGGGGGACAGTCTGAAGCTTTCTTT. Encoded protein: CASTLGGQSEAFF. The chain joins TRBV6-6 to TRBJ1-1; 7 bases map to TRBD1. Germline V gene data show CDR1 as MNHNY and CDR2 as SVGAGI (reference sequence). The CDR3 has 13 amino acids. Trimming at V came to 7 bases and at J to 6 bases, leaving 8 bases not matched to a gene.

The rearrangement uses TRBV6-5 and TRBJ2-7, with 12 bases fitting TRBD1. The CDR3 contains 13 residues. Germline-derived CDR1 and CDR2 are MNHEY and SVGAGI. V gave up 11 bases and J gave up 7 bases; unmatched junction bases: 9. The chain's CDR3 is CAVSGQGAGEQYF. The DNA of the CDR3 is TGTGCCGTATCGGGACAGGGGGCAGGGGAGCAGTACTTC.

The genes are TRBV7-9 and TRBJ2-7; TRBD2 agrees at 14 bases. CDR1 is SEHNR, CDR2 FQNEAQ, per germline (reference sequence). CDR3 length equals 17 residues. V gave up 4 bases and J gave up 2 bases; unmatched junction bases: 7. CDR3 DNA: TGTGCCAGCAGCTGGGGGACTAGCGGGGGCCAACCCTACGAGCAGTACTTC. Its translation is CASSWGTSGGQPYEQYF.

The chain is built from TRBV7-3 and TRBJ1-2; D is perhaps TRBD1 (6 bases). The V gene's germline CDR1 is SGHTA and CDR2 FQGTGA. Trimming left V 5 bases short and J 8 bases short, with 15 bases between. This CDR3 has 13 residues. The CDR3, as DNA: TGTGCCAGCAGCCAAGATCACAGGGACGGCTACACCTTC. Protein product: CASSQDHRDGYTF.

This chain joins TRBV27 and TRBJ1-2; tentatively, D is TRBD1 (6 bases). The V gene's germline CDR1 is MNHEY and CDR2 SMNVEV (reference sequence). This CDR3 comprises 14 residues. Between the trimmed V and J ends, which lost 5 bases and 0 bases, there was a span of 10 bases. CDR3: CASSETGPNYGYTF. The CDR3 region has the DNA TGTGCCAGCAGTGAGACAGGACCTAACTATGGCTACACCTTC.

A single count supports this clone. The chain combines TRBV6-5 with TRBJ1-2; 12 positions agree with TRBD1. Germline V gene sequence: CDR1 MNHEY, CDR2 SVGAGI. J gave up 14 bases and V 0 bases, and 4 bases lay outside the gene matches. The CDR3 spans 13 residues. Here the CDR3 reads CASSYSGTGGRTF. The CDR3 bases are TGTGCCAGCAGTTACTCCGGGACAGGGGGCCGGACCTTC.

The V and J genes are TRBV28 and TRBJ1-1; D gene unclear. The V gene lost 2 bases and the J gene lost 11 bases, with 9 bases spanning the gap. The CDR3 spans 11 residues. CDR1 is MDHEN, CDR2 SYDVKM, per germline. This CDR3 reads CASSLSIEAFF. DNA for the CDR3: TGTGCCAGCAGTTTAAGTATTGAGGCTTTCTTT.

The CDR3 protein is CASSRRTSGNTIYF. The CDR3 nucleotides are TGTGCCAGTAGTCGGAGGACTTCTGGAAACACCATATATTTT. The chain combines TRBV19 with TRBJ1-3; D not resolved. The CDR3 consists of 14 residues. V was shortened by 5 bases and J by 1 base, with 9 bases between the two germline ends. CDR1 LNHDA and CDR2 SQIVND come from the germline V gene (reference sequence).

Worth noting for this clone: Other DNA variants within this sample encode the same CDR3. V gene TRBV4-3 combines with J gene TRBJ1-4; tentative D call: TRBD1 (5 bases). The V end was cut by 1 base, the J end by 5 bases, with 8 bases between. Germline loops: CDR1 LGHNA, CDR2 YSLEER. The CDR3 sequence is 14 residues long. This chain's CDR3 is CASSQGRGNEKLFF. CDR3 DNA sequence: TGCGCCAGCAGCCAAGGACGGGGGAATGAAAAACTGTTTTTT.

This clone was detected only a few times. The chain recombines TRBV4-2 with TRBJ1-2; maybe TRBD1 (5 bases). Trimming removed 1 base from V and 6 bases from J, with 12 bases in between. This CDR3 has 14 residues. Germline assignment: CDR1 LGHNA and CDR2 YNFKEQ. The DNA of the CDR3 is TGTGCCAGCAGCCAAGTCAGGGCACCCGATGGCTACACCTTC. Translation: CASSQVRAPDGYTF.